The 9 T cell receptor beta chains listed next were all sequenced from one sample in a study of monozygotic twins with inflammatory bowel disease (dated by TCRdb to about 2019). The library came from 5' RACE. TCRdb records Illumina HiSeq 2500 as the sequencer. Based on TCRdb reprocessing of the reads, there is one entry per CDR3 protein sequence, and DNA is missing. The table for this sample records more than 300,000 distinct CDR3 sequences. The ten biggest clones cover 5.6% of the sample. Input material: blood. The receptors were sampled from a human donor with ulcerative colitis or Crohn's disease, or a healthy co-twin of an affected twin (not recorded which).

The chain has TRBV6-2 or TRBV6-3 and TRBJ2-1; the D call of TRBD1 rests on TCRdb alone, since no DNA is present to check it. The germline CDR1 and CDR2 sequences are MNHEY and SVGEGT. The CDR3 consists of 17 residues. CDR3 protein: CASSYEQGTKTNNEQFF.

The V gene is TRBV4-3, the J gene TRBJ2-4; TCRdb designates TRBD1, a call that cannot be tested without DNA. The CDR3 spans 16 residues. The germline CDR1 and CDR2 sequences are LGHNA and YSLEER. The CDR3 sequence is CASSQDRAEAKNIQYF.

The chain uses TRBV20-1 and TRBJ2-7; TCRdb indicates TRBD1, and absent DNA this call remains unverified. This CDR3 is built from 13 residues. CDR1 and CDR2 from the germline V gene are DFQATT and SNEGSKA (reference sequence). The CDR3 sequence: CSARGRRGDEQYF.

The chain recombines TRBV20-1 with TRBJ1-5; without DNA, the TCRdb call of TRBD1 cannot be checked. Germline values: CDR1 DFQATT, CDR2 SNEGSKA (reference sequence). This CDR3 has 15 amino acids. The CDR3 protein is CSARPPGQSNQPQHF.

The chain employs TRBV7-9 and TRBJ2-3; TCRdb's assignment of TRBD1 cannot be checked, as there is no DNA. CDR3 size: 14 residues. Germline assignment: CDR1 SEHNR and CDR2 FQNEAQ (reference sequence). The chain's CDR3 is CASSPGRNTDTQYF.

The rearrangement joins TRBV7-3 to TRBJ2-1; lacking DNA, the TRBD2 call made by TCRdb goes unchecked. Germline-derived CDR1 and CDR2 are SGHTA and FQGTGA. The CDR3 length is 15 residues. CDR3 protein: CASSYGRGGLNEQFF.

The chain carries TRBV9 and TRBJ2-3; the TRBD1 assignment by TCRdb is unverifiable without DNA. Germline CDR1 SGDLS, CDR2 YYNGEE. The CDR3 covers 14 residues. The chain's CDR3 is CASSVVAPQGTQYF.

The V and J genes are TRBV28 and TRBJ1-2; TCRdb proposes TRBD1, but this gene call is untestable without DNA. Looked up from germline, CDR1 is MDHEN and CDR2 is SYDVKM. This CDR3 region has 14 residues. The CDR3 sequence is CASTGGQGGYGYTF.

V usage is TRBV6-2 or TRBV6-3 and J usage is TRBJ2-1; TCRdb picks TRBD1, but there is no DNA to check that call. This CDR3 is built from 21 residues. Germline loops: CDR1 MNHEY, CDR2 SVGEGT. This CDR3 reads CASSYSVPHLGEGKSYNEQFF.